This passage covers 9 T cell receptor beta chains from one sample sequenced in a study of T cells and Merkel cell carcinoma outcomes. Only in-frame clones appear in the TCRdb table, and some are missing; sequencing was by immunoSEQ multiplex PCR. In the table there are some 3,600 clones, 92% of which are singletons. The specimen was tumor tissue from Merkel cell carcinoma. The receptors were sampled from a human donor with Merkel cell carcinoma.

The chain links TRBV4-1 to TRBJ1-5, with D hard to call. The V end was cut by 1 base, the J end by 4 bases, with 5 bases between. This CDR3 contains 13 residues. Germline V gives CDR1 MGHRA, CDR2 YSYEKL. This CDR3 reads CASSQVENQPQHF. The CDR3 DNA reads as TGCGCCAGCAGCCAAGTCGAGAATCAGCCCCAGCATTTT.

This sequence joins TRBV15 and TRBJ2-3, with TRBD2 matching over 7 bases. J lost 1 base, V lost 5 bases, and 6 bases had no gene match. Germline-derived CDR1 and CDR2 are LNHNV and YYDKDF (reference sequence). The CDR3 extends over 15 amino acids. CDR3 region: CATSVRLAGTDTQYF. As DNA, the CDR3 is TGTGCCACCAGCGTCAGACTAGCAGGCACAGATACGCAGTATTTT.

V is TRBV23-1 and J is TRBJ2-7; D not certain. TRBV23-1 is classed as an ORF, of uncertain function. This CDR3 is built from 14 residues. Deletions cut 10 bases from V and 1 base from J, with 17 bases between. The CDR3 DNA follows: TGCGCCACCGAAGGACGGCGGCGATCCTACGAGCAGTACTTC. It translates to CATEGRRRSYEQYF.

The V gene is TRBV2, the J gene TRBJ2-2; possibly TRBD1 for D (6 bases). CDR3 length: 13 residues. Trimming left V 7 bases short and J 6 bases short, with 12 bases between. Germline V gene data show CDR1 as SNHLY and CDR2 as FYNNEI. The CDR3 spells CASKLQGPGELFF. CDR3 bases: TGTGCCAGCAAATTACAGGGCCCCGGGGAGCTGTTTTTT.

In DNA form, the CDR3 reads TGTGCCAGCAGCTTAGAGGGGACAGGGGCTGGAAACACCATATATTTT. As protein: CASSLEGTGAGNTIYF. The chain recombines TRBV7-2 with TRBJ1-3; 10 bases are shared with TRBD1. V was pared by 1 base and J by 2 bases, with 2 bases of the junction left unmatched. This CDR3 has 16 residues. Per germline, CDR1 SGHTA and CDR2 FQGNSA. The full variable domain, completed using reference TRBV7-2 and TRBJ1-3, is GAGVSQSPSNKVTEKGKDVELRCDPISGHTALYWYRQSLGQGLEFLIYFQGNSAPDKSGLPSDRFSAERTGGSVSTLTIQRTQQEDSAVYLCASSLEGTGAGNTIYFGEGSWLTVV.

The V call is TRBV28, the J call TRBJ2-3; TRBD1 might be the D (6 bases). The CDR3 totals 15 residues. V was trimmed by 2 bases and J by 4 bases, leaving 13 bases between them. Per germline, CDR1 MDHEN and CDR2 SYDVKM. CDR3 residues: CASSLGSRGSDTQYF. For the CDR3, the DNA is TGTGCCAGCAGTTTAGGCTCCAGGGGCTCAGATACGCAGTATTTT.

V usage is TRBV2 and J usage is TRBJ1-1; 8 nucleotides match TRBD1. Germline-derived CDR1 and CDR2 are SNHLY and FYNNEI. After removal of 7 bases from V and 7 bases from J, the junction contained 8 bases not matched to a gene. The CDR3 runs to 13 residues. DNA of the CDR3: TGTGCCAGCACTCTCAGGGGGCAGGATGAAGCTTTCTTT. Its protein is CASTLRGQDEAFF. The variable domain in full, completed from reference TRBV2 and TRBJ1-1, reads EPEVTQTPSHQVTQMGQEVILRCVPISNHLYFYWYRQILGQKVEFLVSFYNNEISEKSEIFDDQFSVERPDGSNFTLKIRSTKLEDSAMYFCASTLRGQDEAFFGQGTRLTVV.

V and J are TRBV30 and TRBJ2-7, with no clear D. CDR1 is GTSNPN, CDR2 SVGIG, per germline (reference sequence). The CDR3 runs to 12 residues. Trimming shortened V by 1 base and J by 2 bases, and 6 bases separated the two germline ends. The CDR3 here is CAWSALTYEQYF. CDR3 sequence (DNA): TGTGCCTGGAGTGCGCTTACCTACGAGCAGTACTTC.

V usage is TRBV18 and J usage is TRBJ2-7, with 8 nucleotides matching TRBD2. The CDR3 contains 14 residues. Germline CDR1 KGHSH, CDR2 LQKENI. Trimming at V came to 2 bases and at J to 5 bases, leaving 5 bases not matched to a gene. The CDR3 coding sequence is TGTGCCAGCTCACCAGGAGCGGGGGAACACGAGCAGTACTTC. This codes for CASSPGAGEHEQYF. The full variable domain, its missing parts supplied by reference TRBV18 and TRBJ2-7, is NAGVMQNPRHLVRRRGQEARLRCSPMKGHSHVYWYRQLPEEGLKFMVYLQKENIIDESGMPKERFSAEFPKEGPSILRIQQVVRGDSAAYFCASSPGAGEHEQYFGPGTRLTVT.